The 26 T cell receptor beta chains in this list originate from one sample, sequenced in a study of blood T cell repertoires in COVID-19. The method was immunoSEQ multiplex PCR; TCRdb's version includes in-frame clones alone and lacks a portion of them. The repertoire holds 77,000 or so clones, with about 80% as singletons. Sequencing used peripheral blood. These receptors all stem from a woman in her sixties or seventies with acute or convalescent COVID-19.

The V gene is TRBV6-5, the J gene TRBJ1-4, with a possible D match to TRBD1 (6 bases). V lost 2 bases to trimming and J lost 3 bases, with 10 bases between them. Germline CDR1 and CDR2: MNHEY and SVGAGI. This CDR3 region has 15 residues. The DNA for the CDR3 is TGTGCCAGCAGTTACGCAGGGGAGCCTAATGAAAAACTGTTTTTT. It encodes CASSYAGEPNEKLFF.

The V call is TRBV5-1, the J call TRBJ1-2, with TRBD1 as a possible D gene (6 bases). This CDR3 has 13 amino acids. Germline values: CDR1 SGHRS, CDR2 YFSETQ. V lost 0 bases to trimming and J lost 7 bases, with 10 bases between them. DNA of the CDR3: TGCGCCAGCAGCTTGGCAGGGGCGAGTGGCTACACCTTC. Protein sequence: CASSLAGASGYTF.

This clone has just a few counts. Other DNA sequences in this specimen translate into the identical CDR3. V is TRBV11-2 and J is TRBJ1-6; D remains unclear. The CDR3 is 16 amino acids. The germline V and J ends were trimmed by 0 bases and 0 bases, with 6 bases remaining between them. Germline V lookup: CDR1 SGHAT, CDR2 FQNNGV. CDR3 bases: TGTGCCAGCAGCTTAGAGCGTAGCTCCTATAATTCACCCCTCCACTTT. Residues: CASSLERSSYNSPLHF.

V is TRBV4-1 and J is TRBJ2-1; maybe TRBD1 (5 bases). Deletions cut 8 bases from V and 0 bases from J, with 14 bases between. The CDR3 extends over 15 amino acids. Germline V gene lookup returns CDR1 MGHRA and CDR2 YSYEKL. CDR3 nucleotide sequence: TGCGCCAGCGCGCTGGGGCCGAGCTCCTACAATGAGCAGTTCTTC. This sequence encodes CASALGPSSYNEQFF.

The rearrangement uses TRBV11-2 and TRBJ1-1; D is perhaps TRBD1 (6 bases). The length of the CDR3 is 14 residues. V dropped 2 bases and J dropped 0 bases, with 7 bases sitting between them. CDR1 SGHAT and CDR2 FQNNGV come from the germline V gene. The CDR3 DNA follows: TGTGCCAGCAGCTTACAGGGGATGAACACTGAAGCTTTCTTT. It translates to CASSLQGMNTEAFF.

The chain has TRBV6-5 and TRBJ1-1; D remains unclear. The CDR3 is 13 amino acids. The V end was cut by 2 bases, the J end by 5 bases, with 9 bases between. The germline gives CDR1 MNHEY, CDR2 SVGAGI. The CDR3 sequence is CASSYVGDTEAFF. The CDR3 DNA reads as TGTGCCAGCAGTTACGTCGGGGATACTGAAGCTTTCTTT.

The chain combines TRBV2 with TRBJ1-1; TRBD1 matches at 9 bases. J lost 5 bases, V lost 3 bases, and 4 bases had no gene match. CDR3 size: 14 residues. The germline V gene has CDR1 SNHLY and CDR2 FYNNEI. CDR3 sequence reads: CASSETGGRTEAFF. Written as DNA, the CDR3 is TGTGCCAGCAGTGAGACAGGGGGGCGGACTGAAGCTTTCTTT.

J is TRBJ1-2 and V is TRBV6-1, with 9 nucleotides matching TRBD1. The V and J ends lost 1 base and 6 bases, in that order; junction bases with no gene match: 3. The length of the CDR3 is 14 residues. In germline, CDR1 is MNHNS, CDR2 SASEGT. CDR3 region: CASSEDRGRNGYTF. The CDR3 DNA reads TGTGCCAGCAGTGAAGACAGGGGGCGGAATGGCTACACCTTC.

The chain links TRBV19 to TRBJ2-3; perhaps TRBD1 as D (6 bases). The germline V gene has CDR1 LNHDA and CDR2 SQIVND (reference sequence). The CDR3 loop spans 15 amino acids. Trimming took off 2 bases at V and 4 bases at J, with 13 bases between the two ends. The DNA of the CDR3 is TGTGCCAGTAGTATAAGGGGGTTAGGGTCAGATACGCAGTATTTT. It encodes CASSIRGLGSDTQYF.

The rearrangement links TRBV4-1 to TRBJ2-7, with TRBD1 identical over 8 bases. J was trimmed by 4 bases and V by 1 base; bases with no gene match: 9. The CDR3 spans 16 residues. In germline, CDR1 is MGHRA, CDR2 YSYEKL. CDR3 amino acids: CASSQGAQGAIYEQYF. The CDR3 bases are TGCGCCAGCAGCCAAGGGGCCCAGGGGGCGATATACGAGCAGTACTTC.

This clone was seen a few times. This chain links TRBV9 with TRBJ2-5, with a tentative D call TRBD2 (6 bases). Germline V gives CDR1 SGDLS, CDR2 YYNGEE. The CDR3 is 17 amino acids. Trimming pared 2 bases from V and 0 bases from J, leaving 17 bases between. The DNA for the CDR3 is TGTGCCAGCAGCGTTCGAGGAGGTGGAGGGTACCAAGAGACCCAGTACTTC. This encodes CASSVRGGGGYQETQYF.

The table lists this clone with a few counts. It is unclear where the CDR3 begins or ends on the DNA, so no DNA is shown, and the CDR3 is as TCRdb lists it. The gene calls are TRBV6-2 or TRBV6-3 and TRBJ1-1. The CDR3 is 16 amino acids long, termini counted. The germline gives CDR1 MNHEY, CDR2 SVGEGT. The CDR3 reads CASSSSRGQGITEAFF.

CDR3 nucleotides: TGTGCCAGCAGCTTAGCCGGGGCAGGGGACGCTTTCTTT. Translated, it gives CASSLAGAGDAFF. The J gene is TRBJ1-1, the V gene TRBV7-9, with D maybe TRBD1 (6 bases). The CDR3 spans 13 residues. Looked up from germline, CDR1 is SEHNR and CDR2 is FQNEAQ (reference sequence). V shed 0 bases and J shed 11 bases, with 13 bases lying between them.

J is TRBJ1-2 and V is TRBV19; possibly TRBD1 for D (5 bases). The CDR3 extends over 13 amino acids. Germline V CDR1 and CDR2: LNHDA, SQIVND (reference sequence). The V end lost 6 bases, the J end lost 7 bases, and 15 bases lay between the germline ends. CDR3 amino acids: CASSDRGSAGYTF. Here the CDR3 DNA reads TGTGCCAGTAGCGATAGGGGAAGTGCTGGCTACACCTTC. The full variable domain, completed using reference TRBV19 and TRBJ1-2, is DGGITQSPKYLFRKEGQNVTLSCEQNLNHDAMYWYRQDPGQGLRLIYYSQIVNDFQKGDIAEGYSVSREKKESFPLTVTSAQKNPTAFYLCASSDRGSAGYTFGSGTRLTVV.

V gene TRBV6-5 combines with J gene TRBJ1-2; the D gene is possibly TRBD1 (5 bases). The CDR3 is made up of 15 amino acids. V gave up 0 bases and J gave up 4 bases, with 12 bases separating them. Per germline, CDR1 MNHEY and CDR2 SVGAGI. CDR3 sequence (DNA): TGTGCCAGCAGTTACTCGGAGACAGAGACCTATGGCTACACCTTC. Residues: CASSYSETETYGYTF.

This chain joins TRBV2 and TRBJ2-6; D is possibly TRBD2 (5 bases). The CDR3 has 17 amino acids. The germline V gene has CDR1 SNHLY and CDR2 FYNNEI. V lost 4 bases and J 0 bases, leaving 13 bases between the germline ends. In DNA, the CDR3 is TGTGCCAGCAGTGCGAGACTGCTAGCCTCTGGGGCCAACGTCCTGACTTTC. It is translated as CASSARLLASGANVLTF.

The chain uses TRBV2 and TRBJ1-1, with D possibly matching TRBD1 (5 bases). The CDR3 totals 16 residues. The ends were cut back, 2 bases at V and 4 bases at J, with 17 bases in the middle. CDR1 and CDR2 (germline): SNHLY, FYNNEI. The chain's CDR3 is CASSERGTADLTEAFF. DNA for the CDR3: TGTGCCAGCAGTGAAAGGGGAACAGCCGACCTCACTGAAGCTTTCTTT.

The genes are TRBV7-6 and TRBJ1-1, with D possibly being TRBD1 (6 bases). Germline CDR1 is SGHVS and CDR2 is FNYEAQ. The CDR3 has 16 amino acids. The V and J ends lost 4 bases and 0 bases respectively, with 15 bases between them. CDR3 region: CASSSESGTLNTEAFF. DNA for the CDR3: TGTGCCAGCAGCTCGGAAAGCGGGACATTGAACACTGAAGCTTTCTTT.

The chain couples TRBV27 to TRBJ1-2, with D possibly being TRBD1 (6 bases). The CDR3 is 13 residues long. The V and J ends lost 11 bases and 4 bases respectively, with 17 bases between them. Germline CDR1 and CDR2: MNHEY and SMNVEV (reference sequence). In nucleotides, the CDR3 is TGTGCCTGCCGGGGTAGGGGGGGCTATGGCTACACCTTC. It specifies CACRGRGGYGYTF.

V is TRBV7-8 and J is TRBJ2-7; 8 bases line up with TRBD2. Germline CDR1 is SGHVS and CDR2 is FQNEAQ. The CDR3 sequence is 15 residues long. Losses at the gene ends were 5 bases for V and 1 base for J; bases not matched to a gene: 7. In DNA form, the CDR3 reads TGTGCCAGCAGCCTGTTCCGGGGGGGATCCTACGAGCAGTACTTC. It yields the protein CASSLFRGGSYEQYF.

The sample holds one count of this clone. The chain has TRBV5-5 and TRBJ2-1; possible D gene TRBD2, 5 bases. Germline assignment: CDR1 SGHKS and CDR2 YYEKEE (reference sequence). The CDR3 loop spans 14 amino acids. V was pared by 4 bases and J by 4 bases, with 12 bases between. The CDR3 protein is CASSPAGNYNEQFF. The CDR3 nucleotides are TGTGCCAGCAGCCCGGCGGGCAATTACAATGAGCAGTTCTTC.

This chain links TRBV7-8 with TRBJ1-1; D unresolved. The CDR3 consists of 15 residues. Looked up from germline, CDR1 is SGHVS and CDR2 is FQNEAQ. With 1 base removed from V and 1 base from J, the gap between germline ends came to 10 bases. The CDR3 loop reads CASSLVPGRNTEAFF. CDR3 DNA: TGTGCCAGCAGCTTAGTGCCAGGTAGGAACACTGAAGCTTTCTTT.

V usage is TRBV5-1 and J usage is TRBJ2-2; D perhaps matches TRBD1 (6 bases). There are 15 residues in the CDR3. The germline gives CDR1 SGHRS, CDR2 YFSETQ. The germline V and J ends were trimmed by 6 bases and 0 bases, with 12 bases remaining between them. CDR3 bases: TGCGCCAGCAAGGATACAGGGCCGAACACCGGGGAGCTGTTTTTT. Translation: CASKDTGPNTGELFF.

This clone was detected only once. The rearrangement uses TRBV19 and TRBJ2-1; 10 positions match TRBD2. This CDR3 contains 16 residues. Looked up from germline, CDR1 is LNHDA and CDR2 is SQIVND (reference sequence). Unmatched junction bases numbered 6, after V lost 3 bases and J lost 4 bases. In DNA form, the CDR3 reads TGTGCCAGTAGTATTCAGCGGGGGGGCCCTTACAATGAGCAGTTCTTC. As protein: CASSIQRGGPYNEQFF.

The V and J genes are TRBV18 and TRBJ1-2, with 7 bases matching TRBD1. CDR1 KGHSH and CDR2 LQKENI come from the germline V gene. The CDR3 runs to 13 residues. With V trimmed by 3 bases and J by 4 bases, 2 bases remained unmatched. Here the CDR3 DNA reads TGTGCCAGCTCACCGGACAGGACCTATGGCTACACCTTC. It is translated as CASSPDRTYGYTF. Full variable domain (rest looked up from reference TRBV18 and TRBJ1-2): NAGVMQNPRHLVRRRGQEARLRCSPMKGHSHVYWYRQLPEEGLKFMVYLQKENIIDESGMPKERFSAEFPKEGPSILRIQQVVRGDSAAYFCASSPDRTYGYTFGSGTRLTVV.

The CDR3 spells CALGSAGGFTGELFF. For the CDR3, the DNA is TGTGCCTTAGGATCTGCGGGGGGCTTCACCGGGGAGCTGTTTTTT. The rearrangement links TRBV6-5 to TRBJ2-2; 8 bases are shared with TRBD2. From germline, CDR1 is MNHEY and CDR2 SVGAGI. The junction had 12 bases not matched to a gene; V was cut back by 11 bases and J by 4 bases. CDR3 length: 15 amino acids.